Only a few counts were recorded for the clone carrying this T cell receptor beta chain. The antigen remains undetermined. Per germline, CDR1 SGHRS and CDR2 YFSETQ. The CDR3 runs 14 residues. V lost 4 bases to trimming and J lost 4 bases, with 15 bases between them. The source of the sample is a study of cytomegalovirus exposure and HLA in healthy donors. Study-wide results and caveats: Solely CMV serostatus was available to characterize immune exposure.

PCR primers comprised 60 Vbeta and 13 Jbeta primers. TCRdb keeps only in-frame clones here, not all; method: immunoSEQ multiplex PCR. The sample has under 150,000 clones, about 78% seen once; the top ten hold 2.9%. The chain has TRBV5-1 and TRBJ2-7, with a possible D match to TRBD2 (5 bases). The receptor's source is a human donor in good health. The sequenced sample was PBMCs. The chain's CDR3 is CASSRDLRRYEQYF. Here the CDR3 DNA reads TGCGCCAGCAGCCGGGATCTAAGAAGGTACGAGCAGTACTTC. Based on the CDR3 plus reference TRBV5-1 and TRBJ2-7, the full variable domain is KAGVTQTPRYLIKTRGQQVTLSCSPISGHRSVSWYQQTPGQGLQFLFEYFSETQRNKGNFPGRFSGRQFSNSRSEMNVSTLELGDSALYLCASSRDLRRYEQYFGPGTRLTVT.